These T cell receptor beta chains were read from a single sample in a study of vaccination and CD4 T cells after COVID-19. Using its own MiXCR run on the PCR reads, TCRdb lists one record per CDR3 protein. The data contain more than 4,000 distinct CDR3 sequences, roughly 45% of them singletons. These receptors' antigens are unknown. The sequenced material came from CD4+ T cells from blood, cultured in vitro. All receptors derive from a human donor who had recovered from COVID-19. The CDR3 runs from the conserved cysteine through the conserved F or W. D genes are given only for firm matches. Only some rows state a clone size, as once, few, many or a class for expanded clones.

cdr3_nt | cdr3_aa | j_call | clone_size | v_call | d_call
TGTGCCATCAGCGCCGATGGTAGCGGGGAAGAGACCCAGTACTTC | CAISADGSGEETQYF | TRBJ2-5 | few | TRBV10-3 | TRBD2
TGTGCCAGCGAGTATGCGGGGGGCCGGACAGATACGCAGTATTTT | CASEYAGGRTDTQYF | TRBJ2-3 | few | TRBV2 | TRBD2
TGTGCCAGCAGTGCGAATTCACCCCTCCACTTT | CASSANSPLHF | TRBJ1-6 | NA | TRBV6-1 | NA
TGCGCCAGCAGCTTGGAACTAGCGGATTACAATGAGCAGTTCTTC | CASSLELADYNEQFF | TRBJ2-1 | NA | TRBV5-1 | TRBD2
TGCGCCAGCAGCTTGGGCCCCGGGGCTAACGAGCAGTACTTC | CASSLGPGANEQYF | TRBJ2-7 | NA | TRBV5-1 | NA
TGCAGTGCCCGACAATACGAACAGCCCCAGCATTTT | CSARQYEQPQHF | TRBJ1-5 | few | TRBV20-1 | NA
TGTGCCAGCAGCTTTAGTCTCCAGCCCCAGCATTTT | CASSFSLQPQHF | TRBJ1-5 | NA | TRBV7-2 | NA
TGTGCCAGCAGTTACGGAATAGCGGGGGATTTAGAGACCCAGTACTTC | CASSYGIAGDLETQYF | TRBJ2-5 | NA | TRBV6-5 | TRBD2
TGCAGTGCTGGACAGGAATGGGCAGATACGCAGTATTTT | CSAGQEWADTQYF | TRBJ2-3 | NA | TRBV20-1 | TRBD1
TGTGCCAGCAGCTTAGGAGGGAGAGGGGCGAACACCGGGGAGCTGTTTTTT | CASSLGGRGANTGELFF | TRBJ2-2 | few | TRBV7-3 | NA
TGTGCCAGCAGACCAAGGAGCGGGGGCTATTCCTACGAGCAGTACTTC | CASRPRSGGYSYEQYF | TRBJ2-7 | few | TRBV2 | TRBD2
TGTGCCAGCAGTGCGGCGTTGTGGGGACAGGCCAATCAGCCCCAGCATTTT | CASSAALWGQANQPQHF | TRBJ1-5 | NA | TRBV6-2/TRBV6-3 | TRBD1
TGTGCCAGCTCACCACTAGGGTACACTGAAGCTTTCTTT | CASSPLGYTEAFF | TRBJ1-1 | NA | TRBV18 | NA
TGTGCCACCAGCAGAGATACGACGGGCTTCTATGGCTACACCTTC | CATSRDTTGFYGYTF | TRBJ1-2 | NA | TRBV15 | NA
TGTGCCAGCAGCGCAACTAGCGGGAGCACAGATACGCAGTATTTT | CASSATSGSTDTQYF | TRBJ2-3 | NA | TRBV9 | TRBD2
TGCGCCAGCAGCTTTGGGGGGCGGTATGGCTACACCTTC | CASSFGGRYGYTF | TRBJ1-2 | NA | TRBV5-1 | NA
TGTGCCACCAGCAGAGAAACGGGACTAGCGGGAGGGCGACATGAGCAGTTCTTC | CATSRETGLAGGRHEQFF | TRBJ2-1 | NA | TRBV15 | TRBD2
TGTGCCACCAGCAGAGGAAAGGGTAGCAATCAGCCCCAGCATTTT | CATSRGKGSNQPQHF | TRBJ1-5 | NA | TRBV15 | NA
TGTGCCACCCATCGACAGGGCGGTAATGAAGCTTTCTTT | CATHRQGGNEAFF | TRBJ1-1 | few | TRBV2 | TRBD1
TGTGCCAGTAGTCGGAGGGGGCCCACAGATACGCAGTATTTT | CASSRRGPTDTQYF | TRBJ2-3 | NA | TRBV19 | NA
TGTGCCAGCAGCTTAGGGACTTTCTACGAGCAGTACTTC | CASSLGTFYEQYF | TRBJ2-7 | NA | TRBV7-9 | NA
TGTGCCAGCAGTTTGGGACTAGCGTCAGATACGCAGTATTTT | CASSLGLASDTQYF | TRBJ2-3 | NA | TRBV6-2/TRBV6-3 | TRBD2
TGTGCCAGCAGTGATGGTAGGGGCGATACAGATACGCAGTATTTT | CASSDGRGDTDTQYF | TRBJ2-3 | NA | TRBV2 | NA
TGCAGTGCTAGAGATCCGGGGCGGGATAATTCACCCCTCCACTTT | CSARDPGRDNSPLHF | TRBJ1-6 | NA | TRBV20-1 | NA
TGCAGTGCTAGCCTACTAGCTGGAGGGTGGAGGCAGTATTTT | CSASLLAGGWRQYF | TRBJ2-3 | few | TRBV20-1 | NA
TGTGCCACCAGTGACTACAGGGACCAAGAGACCCAGTACTTC | CATSDYRDQETQYF | TRBJ2-5 | NA | TRBV24-1 | NA
TGTGCCAGCTCACACCGGGACGGAACTCTATACGAGCAGTACTTC | CASSHRDGTLYEQYF | TRBJ2-7 | NA | TRBV18 | NA
TGTGCCAGCAGCTTACCAGGGAACACTGAAGCTTTCTTT | CASSLPGNTEAFF | TRBJ1-1 | NA | TRBV7-8 | NA
TGTGCCAGCAGTCCTGGCCTGATGGAAGTTGAGCAGTTCTTC | CASSPGLMEVEQFF | TRBJ2-1 | NA | TRBV25-1 | NA
TGCAGCGCCTCGGCGGTAGCGGGGGACAATGAGCAGTTCTTC | CSASAVAGDNEQFF | TRBJ2-1 | few | TRBV29-1 | TRBD2
TGCGCCAGCAGCGGAACTAGCGGAGCTAGCACAGATACGCAGTATTTT | CASSGTSGASTDTQYF | TRBJ2-3 | few | TRBV5-1 | TRBD2
TGTGCCAGCAGTTTAGGACTAGCGGGGGCCAATGAGCAGTTCTTC | CASSLGLAGANEQFF | TRBJ2-1 | few | TRBV12-3/TRBV12-4 | TRBD2
TGTGCCAGCAGCTCCGATTTGGGGTCGGATACGCAGTATTTT | CASSSDLGSDTQYF | TRBJ2-3 | NA | TRBV7-2 | NA
TGTGCCAGCAGCCACCTCCCACCTGGGAGCAATCAGCCCCAGCATTTT | CASSHLPPGSNQPQHF | TRBJ1-5 | NA | TRBV6-1 | NA
TGTGCCAGCGGGCGGGACAACTACCAAGAGACCCAGTACTTC | CASGRDNYQETQYF | TRBJ2-5 | NA | TRBV2 | NA
TGCAGTGCTAGAGCCGCTTGGGAACCCCTCCACTTT | CSARAAWEPLHF | TRBJ1-6 | NA | TRBV20-1 | NA
TGTGCCAGCAGCCAGGCGGGACTAGCGGGAGTTGCCGGGGAGCTGTTTTTT | CASSQAGLAGVAGELFF | TRBJ2-2 | NA | TRBV4-2 | TRBD2
TGTGCCACCAGTGACACTAGCGGAAACTCCTACAATGAGCAGTTCTTC | CATSDTSGNSYNEQFF | TRBJ2-1 | few | TRBV24-1 | TRBD2
TGTGCCAGCGGTACAGGGACATTATCTGGAAACACCATATATTTT | CASGTGTLSGNTIYF | TRBJ1-3 | few | TRBV2 | NA
TGTGCCAGCGGGGGACAGGGGGCGCAAAATGAGCAGTTCTTC | CASGGQGAQNEQFF | TRBJ2-1 | few | TRBV2 | TRBD1
TGTGCCAGCAGCCTCAACAGGGAGTTAGGCTATGGCTACACCTTC | CASSLNRELGYGYTF | TRBJ1-2 | NA | TRBV7-2 | NA
TGTGCCAGCAGTTACTCTATCGAAGGGCTCTATGGCTACACCTTC | CASSYSIEGLYGYTF | TRBJ1-2 | NA | TRBV6-5 | NA
TGTGCCAGTAGTTCAGAAACCAGGAACACTGAAGCTTTCTTT | CASSSETRNTEAFF | TRBJ1-1 | NA | TRBV19 | NA
TGTGCCAGCAGCCTAGAGACAGGGCGTTACTATGGCTACACCTTC | CASSLETGRYYGYTF | TRBJ1-2 | NA | TRBV7-9 | TRBD1
TGTGCCAGCAGCTTAGGCCCGGCTCGGAGTCAAGAGACCCAGTACTTC | CASSLGPARSQETQYF | TRBJ2-5 | few | TRBV7-9 | NA
TGTGCCACCGCAGGCACAAGTGGCTACACCTTC | CATAGTSGYTF | TRBJ1-2 | NA | TRBV15 | NA
TGTGCCAGCACCTCCACAGGGGTCGGGGAGCTGTTTTTT | CASTSTGVGELFF | TRBJ2-2 | once | TRBV2 | TRBD1
TGCGCCAGCAGCCAAGATTTTACCCAGGAGCCCCAGCATTTT | CASSQDFTQEPQHF | TRBJ1-5 | few | TRBV4-1 | NA
TGCGCCGCGGGGCAGAACTATGGCTACACCTTC | CAAGQNYGYTF | TRBJ1-2 | once | TRBV10-2 | NA
TGTGCCAGCAGCTTAGTTGGCACCAACTCTGGAAACACCATATATTTT | CASSLVGTNSGNTIYF | TRBJ1-3 | NA | TRBV7-2 | NA
TGTGCCAGCAGTTACACCCCGGACAGGAACACTGAAGCTTTCTTT | CASSYTPDRNTEAFF | TRBJ1-1 | NA | TRBV6-5 | NA
TGTGCCACCAGCAGAGACACTGCAGGGGGTCGAGGGACCCAGTACTTC | CATSRDTAGGRGTQYF | TRBJ2-5 | NA | TRBV15 | TRBD1
TGCGCCAGCAGCTTGGACAGGGGATTTAATTCACCCCTCCACTTT | CASSLDRGFNSPLHF | TRBJ1-6 | few | TRBV5-1 | TRBD1
TGCAGTGCTAAACGGACCCAAAATTCACCCCTCCACTTT | CSAKRTQNSPLHF | TRBJ1-6 | NA | TRBV20-1 | NA
TGTGCCAGCAGTTACCCAGGGGTCTACGAGCAGTACTTC | CASSYPGVYEQYF | TRBJ2-7 | NA | TRBV6-2/TRBV6-3 | NA
TGTGCCAGCAGCTTAGCGGGGGAAACCACAGATACGCAGTATTTT | CASSLAGETTDTQYF | TRBJ2-3 | NA | TRBV7-3 | TRBD2
TGTGCCAGCAGCTTAGTATTTCTCGTCAATTCACCCCTCCACTTT | CASSLVFLVNSPLHF | TRBJ1-6 | few | TRBV7-2 | NA
TGTGCCAGCAGCCAGCATGAACTAGCGTTGTACGAGCAGTACTTC | CASSQHELALYEQYF | TRBJ2-7 | NA | TRBV11-3 | TRBD2
TGTGCCAGCAGTTGGGACATTCGCTATGGCTACACCTTC | CASSWDIRYGYTF | TRBJ1-2 | once | TRBV6-5 | NA
TGTGCCAGCAGTTTGGAAGGATTCAAAAGGAACACTGAAGCTTTCTTT | CASSLEGFKRNTEAFF | TRBJ1-1 | few | TRBV27 | NA